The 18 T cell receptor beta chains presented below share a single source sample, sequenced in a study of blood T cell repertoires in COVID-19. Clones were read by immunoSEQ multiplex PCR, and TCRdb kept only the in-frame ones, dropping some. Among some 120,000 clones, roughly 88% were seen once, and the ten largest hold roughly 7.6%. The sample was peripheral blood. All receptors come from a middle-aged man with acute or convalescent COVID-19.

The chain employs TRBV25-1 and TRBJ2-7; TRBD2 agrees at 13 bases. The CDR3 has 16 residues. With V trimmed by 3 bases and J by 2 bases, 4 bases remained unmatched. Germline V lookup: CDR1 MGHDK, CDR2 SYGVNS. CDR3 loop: CASSERLAGGPYEQYF. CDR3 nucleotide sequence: TGTGCCAGCAGTGAGAGACTAGCGGGAGGTCCCTACGAGCAGTACTTC.

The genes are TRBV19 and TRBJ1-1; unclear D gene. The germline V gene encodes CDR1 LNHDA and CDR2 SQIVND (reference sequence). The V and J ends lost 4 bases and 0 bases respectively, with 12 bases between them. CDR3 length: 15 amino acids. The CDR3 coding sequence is TGTGCCAGTAGTAGGGCAGGCTCGATGAACACTGAAGCTTTCTTT. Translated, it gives CASSRAGSMNTEAFF.

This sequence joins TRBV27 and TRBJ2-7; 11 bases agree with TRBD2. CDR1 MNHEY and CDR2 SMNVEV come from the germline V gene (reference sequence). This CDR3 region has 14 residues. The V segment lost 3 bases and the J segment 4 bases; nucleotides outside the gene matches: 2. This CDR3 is CASSFRLAGYEQYF. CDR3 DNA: TGTGCCAGCAGTTTCCGACTAGCGGGGTACGAGCAGTACTTC.

CDR3 nucleotides: TGTGCCAGCTGGGAGGCAGGCGGCTACGAGCAGTACTTC. Its protein product is CASWEAGGYEQYF. The rearrangement uses TRBV27 and TRBJ2-7, with D tentatively TRBD2 (6 bases). Germline V gene data show CDR1 as MNHEY and CDR2 as SMNVEV (reference sequence). The CDR3 runs 13 residues. Trimming took off 8 bases at V and 3 bases at J, with 14 bases between the two ends.

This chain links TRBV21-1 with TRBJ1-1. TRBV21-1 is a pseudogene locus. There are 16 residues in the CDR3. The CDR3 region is CASSTVRTDVGTEAFF. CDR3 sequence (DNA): TGTGCCAGCAGCACTGTAAGGACTGATGTGGGCACTGAAGCTTTCTTT.

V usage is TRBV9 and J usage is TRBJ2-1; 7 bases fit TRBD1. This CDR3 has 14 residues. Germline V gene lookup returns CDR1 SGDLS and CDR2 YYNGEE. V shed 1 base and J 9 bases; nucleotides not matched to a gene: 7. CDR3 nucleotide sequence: TGTGCCAGCAGCGTAACCGGGACAGAGATTGAGCAGTTCTTC. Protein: CASSVTGTEIEQFF. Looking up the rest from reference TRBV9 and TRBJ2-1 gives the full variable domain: DSGVTQTPKHLITATGQRVTLRCSPRSGDLSVYWYQQSLDQGLQFLIQYYNGEERAKGNILERFSAQQFPDLHSELNLSSLELGDSALYFCASSVTGTEIEQFFGPGTRLTVL.

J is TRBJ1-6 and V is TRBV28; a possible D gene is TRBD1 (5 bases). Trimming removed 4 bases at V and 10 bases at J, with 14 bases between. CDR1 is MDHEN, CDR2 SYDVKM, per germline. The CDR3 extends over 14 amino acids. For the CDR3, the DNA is TGTGCCAGCAGTTCTGGGACTTGGGGGTCACCCCTCCACTTT. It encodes CASSSGTWGSPLHF. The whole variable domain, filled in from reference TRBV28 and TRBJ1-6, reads DVKVTQSSRYLVKRTGEKVFLECVQDMDHENMFWYRQDPGLGLRLIYFSYDVKMKEKGDIPEGYSVSREKKERFSLILESASTNQTSMYLCASSSGTWGSPLHFGNGTRLTVT.

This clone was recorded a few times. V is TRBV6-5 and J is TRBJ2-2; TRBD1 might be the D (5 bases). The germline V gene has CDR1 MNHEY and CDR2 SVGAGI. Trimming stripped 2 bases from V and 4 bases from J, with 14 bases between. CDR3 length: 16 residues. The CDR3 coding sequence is TGTGCCAGCAGTTACGGGGCAGGAACCGTCACCGGGGAGCTGTTTTTT. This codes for CASSYGAGTVTGELFF.

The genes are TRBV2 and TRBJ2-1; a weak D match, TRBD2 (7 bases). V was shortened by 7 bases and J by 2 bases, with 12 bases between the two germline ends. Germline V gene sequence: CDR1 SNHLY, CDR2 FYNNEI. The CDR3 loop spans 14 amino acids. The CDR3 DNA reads TGTGCCAGCAAGAAGGGGGGGGCCTACAATGAGCAGTTCTTC. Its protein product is CASKKGGAYNEQFF.

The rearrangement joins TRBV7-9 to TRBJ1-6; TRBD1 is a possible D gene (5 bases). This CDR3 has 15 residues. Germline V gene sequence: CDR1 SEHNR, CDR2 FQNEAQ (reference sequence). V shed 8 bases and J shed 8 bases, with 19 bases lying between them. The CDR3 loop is CASSQGGATHSPLHF. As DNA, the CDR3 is TGTGCCAGCTCCCAGGGAGGGGCCACACATTCACCCCTCCACTTT.

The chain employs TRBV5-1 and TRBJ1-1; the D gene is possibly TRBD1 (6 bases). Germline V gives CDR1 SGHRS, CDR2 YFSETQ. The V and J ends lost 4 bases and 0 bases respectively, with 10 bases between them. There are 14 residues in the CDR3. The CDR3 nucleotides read TGCGCCAGCAGCCCTGGACAGATGAACACTGAAGCTTTCTTT. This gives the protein CASSPGQMNTEAFF.

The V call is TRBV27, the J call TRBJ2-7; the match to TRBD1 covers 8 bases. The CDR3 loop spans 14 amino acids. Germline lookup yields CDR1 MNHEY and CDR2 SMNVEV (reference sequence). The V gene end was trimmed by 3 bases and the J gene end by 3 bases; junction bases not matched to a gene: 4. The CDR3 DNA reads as TGTGCCAGCAGTTTTATCGGGACAGGCTACGAGCAGTACTTC. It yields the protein CASSFIGTGYEQYF.

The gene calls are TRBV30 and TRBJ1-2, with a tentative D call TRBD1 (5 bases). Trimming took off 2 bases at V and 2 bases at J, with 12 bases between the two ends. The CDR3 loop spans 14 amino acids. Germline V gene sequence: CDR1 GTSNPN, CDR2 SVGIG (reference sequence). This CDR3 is CAWSRGEGNYGYTF. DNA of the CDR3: TGTGCCTGGAGTAGAGGGGAGGGGAACTATGGCTACACCTTC.

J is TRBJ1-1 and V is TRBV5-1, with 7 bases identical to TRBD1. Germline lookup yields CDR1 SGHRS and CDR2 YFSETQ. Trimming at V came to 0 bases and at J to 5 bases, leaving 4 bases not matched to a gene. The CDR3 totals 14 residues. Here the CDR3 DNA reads TGCGCCAGCAGCTTGGAGACAGGGAGGACTGAAGCTTTCTTT. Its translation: CASSLETGRTEAFF. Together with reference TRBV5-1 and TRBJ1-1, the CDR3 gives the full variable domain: KAGVTQTPRYLIKTRGQQVTLSCSPISGHRSVSWYQQTPGQGLQFLFEYFSETQRNKGNFPGRFSGRQFSNSRSEMNVSTLELGDSALYLCASSLETGRTEAFFGQGTRLTVV.

The CDR3 here is CASSYSPQGMNTEAFF. CDR3 nucleotides: TGTGCCAGCAGTTACTCACCACAGGGAATGAACACTGAAGCTTTCTTT. The genes are TRBV6-5 and TRBJ1-1, with D tentatively TRBD1 (6 bases). Germline V gene data show CDR1 as MNHEY and CDR2 as SVGAGI. The CDR3 contains 16 residues. V gave up 0 bases and J gave up 0 bases, with 11 bases separating them.

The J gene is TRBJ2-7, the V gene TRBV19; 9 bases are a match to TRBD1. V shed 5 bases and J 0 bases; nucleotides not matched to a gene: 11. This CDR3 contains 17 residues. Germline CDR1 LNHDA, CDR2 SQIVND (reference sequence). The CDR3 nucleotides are TGTGCCAGTAGTCCAAAAAAGGGACAGGGAGGCTCCTACGAGCAGTACTTC. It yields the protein CASSPKKGQGGSYEQYF.

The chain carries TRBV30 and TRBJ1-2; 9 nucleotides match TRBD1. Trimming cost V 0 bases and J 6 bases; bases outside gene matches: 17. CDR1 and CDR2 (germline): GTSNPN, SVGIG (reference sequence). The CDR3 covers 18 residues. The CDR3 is CAWSVRGFTGGYGHGYTF. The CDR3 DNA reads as TGTGCCTGGAGTGTAAGGGGTTTCACAGGGGGCTACGGCCATGGCTACACCTTC.

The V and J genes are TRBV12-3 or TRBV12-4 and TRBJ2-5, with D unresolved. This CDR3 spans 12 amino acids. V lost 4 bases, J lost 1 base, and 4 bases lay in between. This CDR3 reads CASSSFQETQYF. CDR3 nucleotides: TGTGCCAGCAGTTCGTTCCAAGAGACCCAGTACTTC.